Below are 4 T cell receptor beta chains sequenced from a single sample in a study of shared clonotypes between healthy human individuals. Sequencing used immunoSEQ multiplex PCR; TCRdb keeps in-frame clones, though not all of them. The sample contains about half a million clones, roughly 83% of which appear only once. Specimen: PBMCs. The receptors derive from a woman between 35 and 50 years old in good health. Some clones in this sample may be carry-over from other donors' samples.

The rearrangement joins TRBV7-9 to TRBJ2-1; D gene ambiguous. The CDR3 has 12 amino acids. The V and J ends lost 8 bases and 10 bases respectively, with 15 bases between them. Germline CDR1 is SEHNR and CDR2 is FQNEAQ (reference sequence). This CDR3 reads CASLRATGEQFF. The CDR3 DNA is TGTGCCAGCCTTCGGGCGACTGGGGAGCAGTTCTTC. Complete variable domain (other parts from reference TRBV7-9 and TRBJ2-1): DTGVSQNPRHKITKRGQNVTFRCDPISEHNRLYWYRQTLGQGPEFLTYFQNEAQLEKSRLLSDRFSAERPKGSFSTLEIQRTEQGDSAMYLCASLRATGEQFFGPGTRLTVL.

This rearrangement joins TRBV5-4 to TRBJ2-7; D is unclear. The V end was cut by 4 bases, the J end by 4 bases, with 9 bases between. The CDR3 is made up of 12 amino acids. Per the germline V gene, CDR1 is SGHNT and CDR2 is YYREEE (reference sequence). The CDR3 sequence is CASSTGPYEQYF. CDR3 DNA sequence: TGTGCCAGCAGCACCGGACCTTACGAGCAGTACTTC. The full variable domain, its missing parts supplied by reference TRBV5-4 and TRBJ2-7, is ETGVTQSPTHLIKTRGQQVTLRCSSQSGHNTVSWYQQALGQGPQFIFQYYREEENGRGNFPPRFSGLQFPNYSSELNVNALELDDSALYLCASSTGPYEQYFGPGTRLTVT.

J is TRBJ1-3 and V is TRBV19, with unresolved D. From germline, CDR1 is LNHDA and CDR2 SQIVND (reference sequence). Between the trimmed V and J ends, which lost 3 bases and 3 bases, there was a span of 6 bases. The CDR3 runs 13 residues. The DNA of the CDR3 is TGTGCCAGTAGTATTGGAGGTGGAAACACCATATATTTT. This translates into CASSIGGGNTIYF. Full variable domain (missing parts from reference TRBV19 and TRBJ1-3): DGGITQSPKYLFRKEGQNVTLSCEQNLNHDAMYWYRQDPGQGLRLIYYSQIVNDFQKGDIAEGYSVSREKKESFPLTVTSAQKNPTAFYLCASSIGGGNTIYFGEGSWLTVV.

The rearrangement links TRBV11-2 to TRBJ2-2; a weak D match, TRBD2 (5 bases). Trimming took 4 bases from V and 1 from J, leaving 10 bases between them. Looked up from germline, CDR1 is SGHAT and CDR2 is FQNNGV. The CDR3 sequence is 15 residues long. This chain's CDR3 is CASSWGVGNTGELFF. The CDR3 bases are TGTGCCAGCAGCTGGGGAGTCGGGAACACCGGGGAGCTGTTTTTT.